What follows is one T cell receptor (beta chain) and its context. This clone's antigen is unknown. There are no base qualities to consult, and no much larger clone falls within one base. This record comes from a study of blood T cell repertoires in COVID-19 (dated by TCRdb to 2018 to 2021). General notes on the study: Samples from collaborators originated in the United States, Italy and Spain and spanned both the acute and convalescent phases of COVID-19. The samples were drawn from the first 160 participants of the ongoing ImmuneRACE study and from under 1,500 subjects provided by 6 global collaborators. Deeply sampled blood TCRbeta repertoires from subjects exposed to, actively infected with, or recovered from COVID-19 were included in the dataset. Where available, HLA class I and class II types were taken from metadata supplied by the sample provider and were not determined by assay-based typing. The material from the prospective study consisted of cDNA or gDNA derived from T cells, B-cell-depleted T cells, or PBMCs. The repertoires were made available in a free public database intended to serve as a resource for research on the immune response to SARS-CoV-2. The sample metadata nearly always contained a de-identified subject ID, COVID-19 status, age in years and sex. Points the paper makes about the study in general: The amount of clinical and demographic metadata varied by source and participant and was provided uncurated.

TCRbeta CDR3 regions were amplified from genomic DNA using the immunoSEQ Assay, a bias-controlled multiplex PCR. Under the source paper's analysis protocol: The number of nucleated cells in each sample was estimated from the amplification of reference gene primers within the assay. To quantify the absolute abundance of each unique TCRbeta CDR3 rearrangement, sequence reads were collapsed and filtered. For each sample, productive Simpson clonality was calculated as the square root of Simpson's diversity index over productive rearrangements. The immuneACCESS repertoire file appears here via TCRdb, limited to in-frame rearrangements. These files lack a portion of the clones; in checked studies, under half of the deficit traces to unresolved V genes, and the cause of the others is not known. V, J and clone size reflect that table, while D and trimming were determined from the DNA. The sample table contains 74,000 or so clones; only one count was recorded for about 88% of them. Around 8.7% of the sample is in the top ten clones.

The germline V end is reduced by 7 bases and the J end by 5 bases; junction bases left unmatched: 2. The CDR3 runs 13 amino acids, cysteine and phenylalanine included. The DNA shown is the 39-base CDR3, in frame from base 1. CDR1 and CDR2 are drawn from the germline V gene: KGHDR, SFDVKD. The collaborating institutions used their own protocols to collect whole blood in K2EDTA tubes. For TCRbeta analysis, collaborators shipped samples in one of three forms: frozen whole blood, isolated PBMCs, or DNA extracted from either of those sample types. The specimen was peripheral blood. This TCR was recovered from a man aged 45-65 years with active COVID-19. The chain couples TRBV24-1 to TRBJ2-1, and TRBD1 matches 9 of the central bases. The DNA reads TGTGCCACCAGACAGGGGGCGCACAATGAGCAGTTCTTC. It is translated as CATRQGAHNEQFF.